This record concerns one TCR beta chain sequence. What it binds is unknown. This entry comes from a study of shared clonotypes between healthy human individuals. The assay ran at deep level. Produced via immunoSEQ multiplex PCR; TCRdb's table is partial and in-frame only. The profile shows approximately 1.4 million clones, under 99% of them singletons. General study points: A handful of donors showed sharing of approximately 5% of naive CD4 clonotypes.

Trimming stripped 4 bases from V and 3 bases from J, with 12 bases between. The germline V gene encodes CDR1 SGDLS and CDR2 YYNGEE. The CDR3 has 14 amino acids. This receptor was taken from a man aged 25-45 years in good health. V gene TRBV9 combines with J gene TRBJ2-3, with D maybe TRBD2 (5 bases). Sequencing was done on a sample of naive CD4+ T cells sorted from blood. Subset meaning: CD45RA+ positively selected. This CDR3 is CASSFFSVTDTQYF. The DNA of the CDR3 is TGTGCCAGCAGCTTCTTTAGCGTGACAGATACGCAGTATTTT.